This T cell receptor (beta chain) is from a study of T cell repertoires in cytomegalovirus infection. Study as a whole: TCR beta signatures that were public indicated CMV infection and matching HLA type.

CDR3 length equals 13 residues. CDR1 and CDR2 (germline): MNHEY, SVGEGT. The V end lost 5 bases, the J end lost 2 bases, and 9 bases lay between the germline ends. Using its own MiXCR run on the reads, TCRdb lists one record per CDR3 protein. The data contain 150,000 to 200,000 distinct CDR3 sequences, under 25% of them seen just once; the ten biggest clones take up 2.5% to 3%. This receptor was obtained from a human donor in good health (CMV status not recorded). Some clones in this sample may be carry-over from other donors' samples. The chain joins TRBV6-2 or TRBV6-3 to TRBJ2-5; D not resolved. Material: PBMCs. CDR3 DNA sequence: TGTGCCAGCAGTGAGGCTGGGCAAGAGACCCAGTACTTC. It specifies CASSEAGQETQYF.